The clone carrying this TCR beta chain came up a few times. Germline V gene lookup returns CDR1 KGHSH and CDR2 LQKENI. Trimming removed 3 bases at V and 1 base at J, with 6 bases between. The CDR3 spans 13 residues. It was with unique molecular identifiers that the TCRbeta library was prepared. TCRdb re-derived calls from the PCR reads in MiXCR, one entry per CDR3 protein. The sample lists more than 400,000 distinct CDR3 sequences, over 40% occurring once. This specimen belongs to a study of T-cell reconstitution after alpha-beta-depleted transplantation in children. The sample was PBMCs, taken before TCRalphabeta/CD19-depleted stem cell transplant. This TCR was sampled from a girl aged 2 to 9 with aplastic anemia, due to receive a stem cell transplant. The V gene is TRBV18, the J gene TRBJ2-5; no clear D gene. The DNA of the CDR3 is TGTGCCAGCTCACCCTCCGCCCAAGAGACCCAGTACTTC. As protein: CASSPSAQETQYF. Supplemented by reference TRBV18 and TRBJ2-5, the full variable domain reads NAGVMQNPRHLVRRRGQEARLRCSPMKGHSHVYWYRQLPEEGLKFMVYLQKENIIDESGMPKERFSAEFPKEGPSILRIQQVVRGDSAAYFCASSPSAQETQYFGPGTRLLVL.